Below, 9 T cell receptor beta chains from the same sample are listed, as sequenced in a study of cytomegalovirus exposure and HLA in healthy donors. Primers for the PCR totalled 60 Vbeta and 13 Jbeta. Libraries were prepared by immunoSEQ multiplex PCR; TCRdb keeps only in-frame clonotypes and omits some of them. The top ten clones hold 3% to 3.5% of a sample with about 64,000 clones, roughly two thirds of them seen once. Sequencing was performed on PBMCs. These receptors all stem from a woman aged 45-59 years in good health and CMV-seronegative.

J is TRBJ2-3 and V is TRBV5-4; TRBD2 might be the D (6 bases). CDR1 SGHNT and CDR2 YYREEE come from the germline V gene (reference sequence). This CDR3 has 15 amino acids. Trimming took off 2 bases at V and 5 bases at J, with 15 bases between the two ends. CDR3 DNA sequence: TGTGCCAGCAGCTTTGAAGGGAGGCGGGGAGATACGCAGTATTTT. This sequence encodes CASSFEGRRGDTQYF.

This clone has only a few counts. As DNA, the CDR3 is TGTGCCAGCCAAGCCGGGTCGTCCTACGAGCAGTACTTC. Translation: CASQAGSSYEQYF. The chain has TRBV2 and TRBJ2-7; D remains ambiguous. The CDR3 runs 13 residues. V dropped 8 bases and J dropped 1 base, with 12 bases sitting between them. The germline V gene encodes CDR1 SNHLY and CDR2 FYNNEI.

This clone has just a few counts. This rearrangement joins TRBV5-4 to TRBJ2-3; TRBD1 aligns across 7 bases. Germline CDR1 is SGHNT and CDR2 is YYREEE (reference sequence). J was trimmed by 4 bases and V by 4 bases; bases with no gene match: 9. The CDR3 is 15 residues long. The CDR3 sequence: CASSKTGNAADTQYF. The DNA of the CDR3 is TGTGCCAGCAGCAAGACAGGGAACGCCGCAGATACGCAGTATTTT.

CDR3 coding DNA: TGTGCCAGCGGGGTCGCCTACGAGCAGTACTTC. Its translation is CASGVAYEQYF. The genes are TRBV19 and TRBJ2-7; weak D call: TRBD2 (5 bases). V was trimmed by 9 bases and J by 2 bases, leaving 8 bases between them. CDR3 length equals 11 residues. Germline loops: CDR1 LNHDA, CDR2 SQIVND (reference sequence).

The chain is built from TRBV4-1 and TRBJ2-7; 7 bases align to TRBD1. V trimming: 6 bases; J trimming: 1 base; junction bases outside the gene matches: 9. This CDR3 region has 15 residues. Per the germline V gene, CDR1 is MGHRA and CDR2 is YSYEKL. The CDR3 DNA follows: TGCGCCAGCAGAATTGACAGGGTACCGTCCTACGAGCAGTACTTC. The encoded protein is CASRIDRVPSYEQYF.

This sequence joins TRBV28 and TRBJ2-7, with 7 bases aligning to TRBD2. The CDR3 runs 14 residues. V dropped 4 bases and J dropped 3; count of bases not matched to a gene: 6. CDR1 is MDHEN and CDR2 is SYDVKM in the germline V gene. CDR3 in DNA: TGTGCCAGCAGTTCGGCTAGCGGAAACTACGAGCAGTACTTC. It is translated as CASSSASGNYEQYF.

This chain joins TRBV28 and TRBJ2-5, with 8 positions matching TRBD1. Germline CDR1 and CDR2: MDHEN and SYDVKM. Germline trimming cut 5 bases from V and 4 bases from J; bases unmatched to any gene: 9. This CDR3 is built from 15 residues. In nucleotides, the CDR3 is TGTGCCAGCAGTCCCTGGCAGGGGGCAAGAGAGACCCAGTACTTC. It yields the protein CASSPWQGARETQYF.

V is TRBV9 and J is TRBJ2-5, with D maybe TRBD1 (5 bases). CDR3 length: 16 amino acids. Per the germline V gene, CDR1 is SGDLS and CDR2 is YYNGEE. Trimming took off 0 bases at V and 4 bases at J, with 16 bases between the two ends. CDR3 bases: TGTGCCAGCAGCGTAGCTCCGGTTTCTAGGGGAGAGACCCAGTACTTC. Translation: CASSVAPVSRGETQYF.

This clone was counted a few times. The chain carries TRBV28 and TRBJ1-1; tentatively, D is TRBD1 (5 bases). Looked up from germline, CDR1 is MDHEN and CDR2 is SYDVKM. Trimming left V 7 bases short and J 11 bases short, with 20 bases between. This CDR3 spans 13 amino acids. CDR3: CASTPLGAGNAFF. For the CDR3, the DNA is TGTGCCAGCACCCCCCTTGGGGCAGGGAACGCTTTCTTT.